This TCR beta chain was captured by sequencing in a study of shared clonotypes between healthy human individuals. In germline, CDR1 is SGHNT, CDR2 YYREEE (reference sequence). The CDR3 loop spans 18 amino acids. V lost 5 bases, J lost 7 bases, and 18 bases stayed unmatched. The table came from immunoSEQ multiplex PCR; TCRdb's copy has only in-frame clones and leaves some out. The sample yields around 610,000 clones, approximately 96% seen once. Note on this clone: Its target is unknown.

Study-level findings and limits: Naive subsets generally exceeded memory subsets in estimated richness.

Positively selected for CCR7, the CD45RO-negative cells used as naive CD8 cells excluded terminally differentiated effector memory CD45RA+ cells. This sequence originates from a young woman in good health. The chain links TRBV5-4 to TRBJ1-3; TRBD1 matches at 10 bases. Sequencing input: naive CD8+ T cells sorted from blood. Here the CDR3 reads CASRIVSGTGEYSNTIYF. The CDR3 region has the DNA TGTGCCAGCAGGATCGTCTCCGGGACAGGGGAGTATAGTAACACCATATATTTT.